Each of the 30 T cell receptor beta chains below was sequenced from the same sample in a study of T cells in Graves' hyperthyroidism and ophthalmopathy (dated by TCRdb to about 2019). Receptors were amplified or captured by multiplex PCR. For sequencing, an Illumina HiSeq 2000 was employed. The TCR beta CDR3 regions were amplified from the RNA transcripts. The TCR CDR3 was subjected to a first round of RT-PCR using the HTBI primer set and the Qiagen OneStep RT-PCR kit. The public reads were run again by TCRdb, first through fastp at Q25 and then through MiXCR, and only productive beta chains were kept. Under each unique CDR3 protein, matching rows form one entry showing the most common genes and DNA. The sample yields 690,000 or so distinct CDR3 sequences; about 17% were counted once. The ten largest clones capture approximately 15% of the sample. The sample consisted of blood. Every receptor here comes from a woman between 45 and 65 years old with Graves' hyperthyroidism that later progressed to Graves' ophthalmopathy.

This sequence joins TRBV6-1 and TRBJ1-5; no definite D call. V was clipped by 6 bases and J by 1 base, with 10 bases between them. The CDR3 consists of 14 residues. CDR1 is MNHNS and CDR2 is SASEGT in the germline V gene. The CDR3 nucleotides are TGTGCCAGCAGAGAATTGGAAAGCAATCAGCCCCAGCATTTT. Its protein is CASRELESNQPQHF.

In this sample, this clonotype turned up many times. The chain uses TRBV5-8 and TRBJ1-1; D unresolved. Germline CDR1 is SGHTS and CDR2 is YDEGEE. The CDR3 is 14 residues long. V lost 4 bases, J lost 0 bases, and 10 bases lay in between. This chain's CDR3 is CASSLYLMNTEAFF. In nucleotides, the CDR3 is TGTGCCAGCAGCCTCTATCTCATGAACACTGAAGCTTTCTTT.

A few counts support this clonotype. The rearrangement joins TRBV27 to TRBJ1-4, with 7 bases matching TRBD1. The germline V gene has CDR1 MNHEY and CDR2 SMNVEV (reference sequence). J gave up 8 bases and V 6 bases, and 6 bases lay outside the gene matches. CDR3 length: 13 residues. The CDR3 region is CASRQGPGEKLFF. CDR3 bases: TGTGCCAGCAGACAGGGGCCGGGGGAAAAACTGTTTTTT.

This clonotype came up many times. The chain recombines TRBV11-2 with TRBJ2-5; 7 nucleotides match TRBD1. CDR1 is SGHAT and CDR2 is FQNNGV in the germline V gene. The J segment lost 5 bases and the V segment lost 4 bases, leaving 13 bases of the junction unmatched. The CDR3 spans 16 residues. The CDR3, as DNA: TGTGCCAGCAGCTCCACGGGACAGCGAGCCGGGGAGACCCAGTACTTC. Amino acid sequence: CASSSTGQRAGETQYF. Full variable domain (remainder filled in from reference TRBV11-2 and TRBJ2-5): EAGVAQSPRYKIIEKRQSVAFWCNPISGHATLYWYQQILGQGPKLLIQFQNNGVVDDSQLPKDRFSAERLKGVDSTLKIQPAKLEDSAVYLCASSSTGQRAGETQYFGPGTRLLVL.

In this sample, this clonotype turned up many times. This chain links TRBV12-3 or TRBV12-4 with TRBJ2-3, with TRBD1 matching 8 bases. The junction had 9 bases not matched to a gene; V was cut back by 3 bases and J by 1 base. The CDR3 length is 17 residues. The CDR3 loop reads CASSFRGQAVGTDTQYF. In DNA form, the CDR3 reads TGTGCCAGCAGTTTCCGGGGACAGGCAGTTGGCACAGATACGCAGTATTTT.

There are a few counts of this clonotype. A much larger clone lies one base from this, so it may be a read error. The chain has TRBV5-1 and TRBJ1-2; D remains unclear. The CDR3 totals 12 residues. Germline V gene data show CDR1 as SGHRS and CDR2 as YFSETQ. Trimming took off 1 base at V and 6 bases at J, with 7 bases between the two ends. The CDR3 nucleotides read TGCGCCAGCAGCTTGATCGGGGATGGCTACACCTTC. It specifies CASSLIGDGYTF.

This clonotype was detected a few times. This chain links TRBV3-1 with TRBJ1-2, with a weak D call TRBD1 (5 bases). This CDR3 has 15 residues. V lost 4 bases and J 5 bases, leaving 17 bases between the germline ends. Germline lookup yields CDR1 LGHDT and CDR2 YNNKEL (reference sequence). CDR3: CASSRRGAPEYGYTF. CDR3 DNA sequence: TGTGCCAGCAGCCGACGTGGGGCGCCGGAGTATGGCTACACCTTC.

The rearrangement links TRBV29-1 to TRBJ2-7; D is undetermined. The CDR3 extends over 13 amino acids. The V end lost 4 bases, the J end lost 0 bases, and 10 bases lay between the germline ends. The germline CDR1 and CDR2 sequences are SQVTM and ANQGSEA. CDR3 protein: CSVGAMSSYEQYF. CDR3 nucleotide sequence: TGCAGCGTTGGGGCGATGAGCTCCTACGAGCAGTACTTC.

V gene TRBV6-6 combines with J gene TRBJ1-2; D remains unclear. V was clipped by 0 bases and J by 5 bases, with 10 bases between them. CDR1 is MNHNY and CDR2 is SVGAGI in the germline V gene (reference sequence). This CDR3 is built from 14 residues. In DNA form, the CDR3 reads TGTGCCAGCAGTTACTCGATACAGTCGTATGGCTACACCTTC. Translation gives CASSYSIQSYGYTF.

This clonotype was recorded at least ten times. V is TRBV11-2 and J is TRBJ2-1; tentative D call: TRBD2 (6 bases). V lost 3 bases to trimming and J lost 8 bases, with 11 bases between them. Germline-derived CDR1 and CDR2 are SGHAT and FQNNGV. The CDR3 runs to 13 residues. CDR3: CASSFSSGDEQFF. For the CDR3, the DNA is TGTGCCAGCAGCTTTAGTTCGGGGGATGAGCAGTTCTTC.

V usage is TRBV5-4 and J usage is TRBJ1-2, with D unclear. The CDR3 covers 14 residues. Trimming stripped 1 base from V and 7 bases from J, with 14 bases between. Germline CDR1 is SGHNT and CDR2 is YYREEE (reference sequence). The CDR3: CASSLIGEAAGYTF. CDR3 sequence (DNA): TGTGCCAGCAGCTTGATTGGGGAAGCCGCTGGCTACACCTTC.

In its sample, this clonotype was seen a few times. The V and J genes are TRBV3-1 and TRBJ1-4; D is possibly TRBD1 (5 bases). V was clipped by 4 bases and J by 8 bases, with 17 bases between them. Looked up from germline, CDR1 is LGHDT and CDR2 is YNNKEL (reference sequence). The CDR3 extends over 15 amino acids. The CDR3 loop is CASSRAGPMGEKLFF. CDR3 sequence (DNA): TGTGCCAGCAGCCGAGCGGGGCCCATGGGCGAAAAACTGTTTTTT.

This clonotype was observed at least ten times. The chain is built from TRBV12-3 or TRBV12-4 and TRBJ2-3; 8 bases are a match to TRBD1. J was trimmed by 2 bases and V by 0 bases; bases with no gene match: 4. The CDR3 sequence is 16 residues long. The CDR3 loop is CASSLASGGATDTQYF. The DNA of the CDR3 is TGTGCCAGCAGTTTAGCTTCAGGGGGCGCCACAGATACGCAGTATTTT.

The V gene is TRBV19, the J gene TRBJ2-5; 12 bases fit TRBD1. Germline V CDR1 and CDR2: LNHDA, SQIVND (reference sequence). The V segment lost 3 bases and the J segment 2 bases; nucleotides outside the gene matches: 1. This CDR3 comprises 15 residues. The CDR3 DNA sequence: TGTGCCAGTAGTATGGGACAGGGGGCTCAAGAGACCCAGTACTTC. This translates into CASSMGQGAQETQYF.

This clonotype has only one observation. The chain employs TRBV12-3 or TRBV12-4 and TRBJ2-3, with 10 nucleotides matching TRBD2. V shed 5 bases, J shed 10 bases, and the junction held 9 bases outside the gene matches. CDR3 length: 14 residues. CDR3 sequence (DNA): TGTGCCAGCAGTCCCGGGCTAGCGGGAGTGTCGCAGTATTTT. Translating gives CASSPGLAGVSQYF.

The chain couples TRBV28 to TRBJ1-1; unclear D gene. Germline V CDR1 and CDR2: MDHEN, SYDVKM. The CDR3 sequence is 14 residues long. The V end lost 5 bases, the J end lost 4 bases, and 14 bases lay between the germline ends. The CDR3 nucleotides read TGTGCCAGCAGTCCGTCTCGTTCGTTCACTGAAGCTTTCTTT. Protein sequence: CASSPSRSFTEAFF.

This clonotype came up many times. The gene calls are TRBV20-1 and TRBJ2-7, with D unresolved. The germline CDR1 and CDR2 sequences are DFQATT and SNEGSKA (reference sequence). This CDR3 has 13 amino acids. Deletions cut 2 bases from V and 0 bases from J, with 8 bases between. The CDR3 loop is CSARRPSSYEQYF. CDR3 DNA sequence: TGCAGTGCTAGACGACCTAGCTCCTACGAGCAGTACTTC.

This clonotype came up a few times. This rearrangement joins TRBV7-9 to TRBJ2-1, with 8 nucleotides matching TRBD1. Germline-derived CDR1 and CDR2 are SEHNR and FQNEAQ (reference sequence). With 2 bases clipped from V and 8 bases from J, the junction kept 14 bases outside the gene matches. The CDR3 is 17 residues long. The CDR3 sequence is CASSLQGAGTRSDEQFF. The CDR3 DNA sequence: TGTGCCAGCAGCTTACAGGGGGCGGGCACCCGCTCGGATGAGCAGTTCTTC.

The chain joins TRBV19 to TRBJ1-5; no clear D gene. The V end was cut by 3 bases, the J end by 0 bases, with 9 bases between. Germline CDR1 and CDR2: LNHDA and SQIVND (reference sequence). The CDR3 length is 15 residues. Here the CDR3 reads CASSIVGNSNQPQHF. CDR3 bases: TGTGCCAGTAGTATCGTCGGCAATAGCAATCAGCCCCAGCATTTT.

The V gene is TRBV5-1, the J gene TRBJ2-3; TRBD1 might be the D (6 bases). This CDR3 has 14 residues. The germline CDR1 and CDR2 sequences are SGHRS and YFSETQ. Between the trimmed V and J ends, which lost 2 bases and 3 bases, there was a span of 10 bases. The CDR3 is CASSFDRWTDTQYF. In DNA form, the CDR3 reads TGCGCCAGCAGCTTCGACAGGTGGACAGATACGCAGTATTTT.

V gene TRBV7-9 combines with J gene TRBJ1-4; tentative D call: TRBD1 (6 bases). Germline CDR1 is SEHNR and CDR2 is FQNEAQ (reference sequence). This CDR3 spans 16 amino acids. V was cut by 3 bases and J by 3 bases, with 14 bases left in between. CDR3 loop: CASSFLSGAANEKLFF. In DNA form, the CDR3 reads TGTGCCAGCAGCTTCCTTTCGGGGGCGGCTAATGAAAAACTGTTTTTT.

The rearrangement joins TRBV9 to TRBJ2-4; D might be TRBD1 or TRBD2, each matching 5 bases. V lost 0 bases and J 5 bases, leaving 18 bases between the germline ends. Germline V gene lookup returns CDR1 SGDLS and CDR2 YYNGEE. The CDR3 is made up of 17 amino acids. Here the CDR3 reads CASSVAGSGGFENIQYF. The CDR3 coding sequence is TGTGCCAGCAGCGTAGCTGGGAGTGGGGGTTTCGAAAACATTCAGTACTTC.

CDR3 nucleotide sequence: TGTGCCAGCAGTCCCGGGACTAGCGGGGACTCCTACGAGCAGTACTTC. This sequence encodes CASSPGTSGDSYEQYF. This rearrangement joins TRBV27 to TRBJ2-7; 13 positions agree with TRBD2. This CDR3 region has 16 residues. Unmatched junction bases numbered 4, after V lost 5 bases and J lost 0 bases. Germline assignment: CDR1 MNHEY and CDR2 SMNVEV (reference sequence).

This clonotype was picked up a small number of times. CDR3 region: CASANSGQLSSGNTIYF. Written as DNA, the CDR3 is TGTGCCAGCGCAAATTCGGGACAGCTGAGCTCTGGAAACACCATATATTTT. The chain recombines TRBV6-1 with TRBJ1-3; 7 positions agree with TRBD1. There are 17 residues in the CDR3. In germline, CDR1 is MNHNS, CDR2 SASEGT. Germline trimming cut 8 bases from V and 0 bases from J; bases unmatched to any gene: 13.

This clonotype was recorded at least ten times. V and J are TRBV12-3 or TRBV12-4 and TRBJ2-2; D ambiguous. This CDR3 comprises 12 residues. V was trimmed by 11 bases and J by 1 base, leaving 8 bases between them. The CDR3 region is CALGWNTGELFF. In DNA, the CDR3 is TGTGCCTTAGGATGGAACACCGGGGAGCTGTTTTTT.

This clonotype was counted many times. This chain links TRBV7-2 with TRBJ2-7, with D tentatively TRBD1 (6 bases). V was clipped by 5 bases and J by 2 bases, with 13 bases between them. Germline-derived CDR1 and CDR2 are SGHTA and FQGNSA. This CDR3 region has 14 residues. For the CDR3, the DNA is TGTGCCAGCAGCCTAAACCGGGACACCTACGAGCAGTACTTC. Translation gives CASSLNRDTYEQYF.

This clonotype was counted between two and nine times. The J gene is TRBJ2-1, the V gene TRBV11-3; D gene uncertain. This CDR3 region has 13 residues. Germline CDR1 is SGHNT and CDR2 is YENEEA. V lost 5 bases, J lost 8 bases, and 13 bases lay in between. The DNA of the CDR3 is TGTGCCAGCAGCCGGGCGAGATTCGATGAGCAGTTCTTC. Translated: CASSRARFDEQFF.

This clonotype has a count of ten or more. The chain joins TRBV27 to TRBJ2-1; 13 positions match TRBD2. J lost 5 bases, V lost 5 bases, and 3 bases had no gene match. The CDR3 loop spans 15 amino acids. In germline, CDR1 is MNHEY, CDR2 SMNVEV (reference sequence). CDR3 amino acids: CASSPTSGGDNEQFF. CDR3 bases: TGTGCCAGCAGTCCAACTAGCGGGGGGGACAATGAGCAGTTCTTC.

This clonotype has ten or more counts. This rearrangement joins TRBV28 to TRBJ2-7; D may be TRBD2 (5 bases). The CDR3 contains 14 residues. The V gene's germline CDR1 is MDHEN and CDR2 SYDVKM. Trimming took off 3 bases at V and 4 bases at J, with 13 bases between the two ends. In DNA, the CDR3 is TGTGCCAGCAGTTTGAGGGCGGATGGTTACGAGCAGTACTTC. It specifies CASSLRADGYEQYF.

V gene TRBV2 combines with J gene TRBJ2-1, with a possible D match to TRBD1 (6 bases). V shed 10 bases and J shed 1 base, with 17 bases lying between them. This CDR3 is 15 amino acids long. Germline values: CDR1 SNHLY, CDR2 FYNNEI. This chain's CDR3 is CANRVPSGSYNEQFF. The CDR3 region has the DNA TGTGCCAACAGGGTCCCGTCGGGATCCTACAATGAGCAGTTCTTC.